Listed below are T cell receptor beta chains from one sample, sequenced in a study of regulatory T cells in long-lasting Graves disease. TCRdb passed the multiplex PCR reads through MiXCR, listing each CDR3 protein once. The sample has around 400,000 distinct CDR3 sequences; around 15% are singletons. Material: peripheral blood mononuclear cells (PBMCs), obtained at new diagnosis, from a patient treated with antithyroid drugs. These receptors were taken from a female donor with Graves disease. The CDR3 runs from the conserved cysteine through the conserved F or W. Each record gives: CDR3 protein, CDR3 DNA, J gene, V gene, clone size, D gene. A D gene is named only where the DNA matches it firmly. The size entry is marked missing in some rows and otherwise reads once, few, many or a size class.

CASRPSGQGGEAFF	TGTGCCAGCAGACCCTCGGGACAGGGCGGTGAAGCTTTCTTT	TRBJ1-1	TRBV12-3/TRBV12-4	many	TRBD1
CSARDSIPHSVGGGNEQFF	TGCAGTGCTAGAGACTCAATTCCCCACAGCGTGGGGGGCGGCAATGAGCAGTTCTTC	TRBJ2-1	TRBV20-1	-	-
CASSVSFASGSYEQYF	TGTGCCAGCAGCGTATCTTTCGCTAGCGGGAGTTACGAGCAGTACTTC	TRBJ2-7	TRBV9	-	TRBD2
CASSPTTPSSSGANVLTF	TGTGCCAGCAGTCCGACCACCCCCTCCTCATCTGGGGCCAACGTCCTGACTTTC	TRBJ2-6	TRBV27	-	-
CASRNLGGSTEAFF	TGTGCCAGCAGAAACCTGGGCGGGAGCACTGAAGCTTTCTTT	TRBJ1-1	TRBV11-2	many	-
CAWIVTEDTQYF	TGCGCCTGGATTGTCACCGAAGATACGCAGTATTTT	TRBJ2-3	TRBV30	-	-
CASSDIGTDTQYF	TGTGCCAGCAGTGACATCGGCACAGATACGCAGTATTTT	TRBJ2-3	TRBV6-4	-	-
CASSQVSLAGGTGELFF	TGCGCCAGCAGCCAAGTTAGTCTCGCGGGAGGCACCGGGGAGCTGTTTTTT	TRBJ2-2	TRBV4-1	few	TRBD2
CASSRGPRYEQYF	TGTGCCAGCAGCCGTGGACCCCGATACGAGCAGTACTTC	TRBJ2-7	TRBV6-2/TRBV6-3	few	-
CASSLAGGGAFF	TGTGCCAGCAGTTTGGCAGGGGGCGGAGCTTTCTTT	TRBJ1-1	TRBV28	many	TRBD1
CASSLAVAYEQYF	TGTGCCAGCAGCTTAGCAGTAGCCTACGAGCAGTACTTC	TRBJ2-7	TRBV13	-	-
CASSSDRVGQETQYF	TGTGCCAGCAGTTCAGACAGGGTGGGGCAAGAGACCCAGTACTTC	TRBJ2-5	TRBV13	many	TRBD1
CASSYAPLGSETQYF	TGTGCCAGCAGTTACGCCCCACTAGGGAGCGAGACCCAGTACTTC	TRBJ2-5	TRBV6-4	-	-
CASSRGTSHFTDTQYF	TGTGCCAGCAGCCGCGGGACTTCGCACTTCACAGATACGCAGTATTTT	TRBJ2-3	TRBV6-1	few	-
CASSLLTGTATGYTF	TGTGCCAGCAGTTTATTAACCGGGACGGCGACGGGCTACACCTTC	TRBJ1-2	TRBV12-3/TRBV12-4	many	-
CASSEIGPGGARSGELFF	TGTGCCAGCAGTGAAATCGGTCCCGGAGGGGCTAGGAGCGGGGAGCTGTTTTTT	TRBJ2-2	TRBV6-1	many	-
CASSKDVGHEQYF	TGTGCCAGCAGCAAGGACGTCGGCCACGAGCAGTACTTC	TRBJ2-7	TRBV6-2/TRBV6-3	many	-
CASSLRQGIPNTGELFF	TGTGCCAGCAGTTTACGACAGGGGATCCCGAACACCGGGGAGCTGTTTTTT	TRBJ2-2	TRBV28	many	TRBD1
CSVTGTNQETQYF	TGCAGCGTCACCGGGACTAACCAAGAGACCCAGTACTTC	TRBJ2-5	TRBV29-1	few	TRBD2
CASAGTSGRANQYF	TGTGCTAGTGCCGGGACTAGCGGGAGGGCTAACCAGTACTTC	TRBJ2-5	TRBV12-5	-	TRBD2
CASSLSGDYAYGYTF	TGTGCCAGCAGCTTGTCAGGGGATTACGCCTATGGCTACACCTTC	TRBJ1-2	TRBV7-9	-	-
CAILPRESDEQFF	TGTGCCATCTTACCCAGGGAATCCGATGAGCAGTTCTTC	TRBJ2-1	TRBV10-3	-	-
CASSPTGNNEQYF	TGTGCCAGCTCACCTACAGGGAACAACGAGCAGTACTTC	TRBJ2-7	TRBV18	many	-
CSCELQGFKGYTF	TGCAGCTGCGAATTACAGGGTTTCAAAGGCTACACCTTC	TRBJ1-2	TRBV20-1	few	-
CASSPRQAKNTEAFF	TGTGCCAGCAGCCCCCGACAGGCAAAGAACACTGAAGCTTTCTTT	TRBJ1-1	TRBV7-3	many	-
CASSLEQGGNQPQHF	TGTGCCAGCAGCTTAGAACAGGGGGGCAATCAGCCCCAGCATTTT	TRBJ1-5	TRBV7-9	many	TRBD1
CSASAGWFRLDLPSTDTQYF	TGCAGTGCTAGTGCTGGTTGGTTTAGACTAGACCTACCTAGCACAGATACGCAGTATTTT	TRBJ2-3	TRBV20-1	many	-
CASSRGTETFNGYTF	TGTGCCAGCAGCCGCGGGACAGAAACTTTCAATGGCTACACCTTC	TRBJ1-2	TRBV7-9	-	TRBD1
CASSQDPTSGRAHEQFF	TGCGCCAGCAGCCAAGACCCGACTAGCGGGAGGGCCCATGAGCAGTTCTTC	TRBJ2-1	TRBV4-3	many	TRBD2
CASSTRGTIRGYEQYF	TGTGCCAGTAGTACGCGGGGGACAATTAGGGGCTACGAGCAGTACTTC	TRBJ2-7	TRBV19	-	-
CSVEGQRNTEAFF	TGCAGCGTTGAGGGACAGAGGAACACTGAAGCTTTCTTT	TRBJ1-1	TRBV29-1	-	TRBD1
CASSPSIGFDEQYF	TGTGCCAGCAGTCCCAGCATCGGTTTCGACGAGCAGTACTTC	TRBJ2-7	TRBV27	many	-
CASSPQSGQETQYF	TGTGCCAGCTCACCTCAAAGCGGCCAAGAGACCCAGTACTTC	TRBJ2-5	TRBV18	many	-
CASSFTSRDGGWEQFF	TGTGCCAGCAGCTTTACGTCCAGGGACGGGGGCTGGGAGCAGTTCTTC	TRBJ2-1	TRBV7-9	-	-
CASTPSGNEQFF	TGCGCCAGCACACCCTCCGGCAATGAGCAGTTCTTC	TRBJ2-1	TRBV5-1	many	-
CASNTGEVYGYTF	TGTGCCAGCAACACAGGGGAGGTCTATGGCTACACCTTC	TRBJ1-2	TRBV7-2	many	TRBD1
CASRAKGTRELFF	TGTGCCAGCAGAGCAAAGGGGACCCGGGAGCTGTTTTTT	TRBJ2-2	TRBV2	many	-
CASSMSIQEAFF	TGTGCCAGTAGTATGAGCATCCAGGAAGCTTTCTTT	TRBJ1-1	TRBV19	few	-
CASSGGTGSGYTF	TGTGCCAGCAGTGGCGGGACAGGCAGTGGCTACACCTTC	TRBJ1-2	TRBV6-1	many	TRBD1
CASSLGTRETQYF	TGTGCCAGCAGCCTCGGGACCAGAGAGACCCAGTACTTC	TRBJ2-5	TRBV6-1	many	-
CASSQESGATEAFF	TGCGCCAGCAGCCAAGAATCGGGGGCGACTGAAGCTTTCTTT	TRBJ1-1	TRBV4-1	-	-
CAGGTLETQYF	TGTGCCGGGGGGACGTTGGAGACCCAGTACTTC	TRBJ2-5	TRBV7-9	-	-
CASSPLDGSYNEQFF	TGTGCCAGCTCACCATTGGACGGCTCCTACAATGAGCAGTTCTTC	TRBJ2-1	TRBV18	many	-
CASSLWAGATEAFF	TGTGCCAGCAGTTTATGGGCAGGCGCCACTGAAGCTTTCTTT	TRBJ1-1	TRBV27	many	-
CASRGRRTSAISYEQYF	TGTGCCAGCAGGGGGAGACGGACTAGCGCCATCTCCTACGAGCAGTACTTC	TRBJ2-7	TRBV28	many	TRBD2
CSVPQGYGIYEQYF	TGCAGTGTTCCTCAGGGTTACGGAATATACGAGCAGTACTTC	TRBJ2-7	TRBV20-1	many	-
CASTPTGNTEAFF	TGTGCCAGCACCCCGACAGGGAACACTGAAGCTTTCTTT	TRBJ1-1	TRBV5-5	many	-
CASSLGTSGKAYEQYF	TGTGCCAGCAGTCTAGGGACTAGCGGGAAGGCCTACGAGCAGTACTTC	TRBJ2-7	TRBV2	many	TRBD2
CSARGPVVETQYF	TGCAGTGCTAGGGGACCGGTGGTGGAGACCCAGTACTTC	TRBJ2-5	TRBV20-1	many	-
CATSDGQGTDTQYF	TGTGCCACCAGTGATGGGCAGGGCACAGATACGCAGTATTTT	TRBJ2-3	TRBV24-1	few	-
CASSSDSGNTIYF	TGCGCCAGCAGCTCGGACTCTGGAAACACCATATATTTT	TRBJ1-3	TRBV5-1	-	-
CSADTRDSHAEQFF	TGCAGTGCAGACACCCGGGACAGCCACGCGGAGCAGTTCTTC	TRBJ2-1	TRBV20-1	many	TRBD1
CASSLVVRDAFF	TGTGCCAGCAGCTTAGTTGTCAGGGATGCTTTCTTT	TRBJ1-1	TRBV11-2	many	-
CASSTPVLAGNEQFF	TGTGCCAGCAGTACTCCCGTACTAGCGGGGAATGAGCAGTTCTTC	TRBJ2-1	TRBV28	many	TRBD2